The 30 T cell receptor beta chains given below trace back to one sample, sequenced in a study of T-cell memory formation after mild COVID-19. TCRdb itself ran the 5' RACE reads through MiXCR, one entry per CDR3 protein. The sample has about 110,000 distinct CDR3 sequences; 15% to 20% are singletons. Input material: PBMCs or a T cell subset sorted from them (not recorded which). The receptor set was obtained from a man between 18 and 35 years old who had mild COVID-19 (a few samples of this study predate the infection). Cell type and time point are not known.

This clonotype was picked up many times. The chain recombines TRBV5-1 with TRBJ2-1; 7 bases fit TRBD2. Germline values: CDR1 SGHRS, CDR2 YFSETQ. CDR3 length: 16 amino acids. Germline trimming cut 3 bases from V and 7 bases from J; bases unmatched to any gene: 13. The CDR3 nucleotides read TGCGCCAGCAGCTCGGGAGGACTGATCAATCTTAATGAGCAGTTCTTC. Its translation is CASSSGGLINLNEQFF.

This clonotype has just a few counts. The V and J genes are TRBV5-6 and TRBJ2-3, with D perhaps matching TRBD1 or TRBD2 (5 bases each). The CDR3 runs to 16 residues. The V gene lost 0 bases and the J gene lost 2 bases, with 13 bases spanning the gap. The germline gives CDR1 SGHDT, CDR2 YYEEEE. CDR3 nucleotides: TGTGCCAGCAGCTTGGCGGGGACGGCAGCCACAGATACGCAGTATTTT. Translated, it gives CASSLAGTAATDTQYF.

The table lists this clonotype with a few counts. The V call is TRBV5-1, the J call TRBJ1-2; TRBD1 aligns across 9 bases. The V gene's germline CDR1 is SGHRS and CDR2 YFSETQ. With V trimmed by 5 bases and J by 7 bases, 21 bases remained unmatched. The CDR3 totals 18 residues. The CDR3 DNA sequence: TGCGCCAGCAGGGGAAACGGGACAGGGCTCCTCCGATTCCCTGGCTACACCTTC. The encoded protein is CASRGNGTGLLRFPGYTF.

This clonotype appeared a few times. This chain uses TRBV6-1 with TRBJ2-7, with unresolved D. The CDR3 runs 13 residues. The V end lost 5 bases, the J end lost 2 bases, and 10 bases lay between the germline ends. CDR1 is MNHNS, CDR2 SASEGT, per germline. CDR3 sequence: CASSRTEPYEQYV. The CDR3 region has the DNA TGTGCCAGCAGTCGCACAGAGCCCTACGAGCAGTACGTC.

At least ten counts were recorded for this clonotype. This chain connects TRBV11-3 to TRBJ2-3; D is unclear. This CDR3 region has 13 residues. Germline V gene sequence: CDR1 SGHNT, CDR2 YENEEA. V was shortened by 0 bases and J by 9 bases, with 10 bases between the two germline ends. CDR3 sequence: CASSLDPGQTQYF. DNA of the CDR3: TGTGCCAGCAGCTTAGATCCTGGCCAGACGCAGTATTTT.

In nucleotides, the CDR3 is TGTGCCAGCTCACCACCAGGGGCCGGCTCCTACAATGAGCAGTTCTTC. As protein: CASSPPGAGSYNEQFF. The chain links TRBV18 to TRBJ2-1; perhaps TRBD1 as D (5 bases). CDR3 size: 16 residues. Germline CDR1 and CDR2: KGHSH and LQKENI. V was cut by 0 bases and J by 0 bases, with 9 bases left in between.

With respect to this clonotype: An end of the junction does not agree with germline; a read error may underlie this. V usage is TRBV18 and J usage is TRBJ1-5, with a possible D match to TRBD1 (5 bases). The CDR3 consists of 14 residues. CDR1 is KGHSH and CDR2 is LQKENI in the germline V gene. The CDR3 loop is CASPPGTDNQPQHF. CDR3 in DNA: TGTGCCAGCCCACCTGGGACGGACAATCAGCCCCAGCATTTT. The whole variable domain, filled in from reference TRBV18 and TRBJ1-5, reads NAGVMQNPRHLVRRRGQEARLRCSPMKGHSHVYWYRQLPEEGLKFMVYLQKENIIDESGMPKERFSAEFPKEGPSILRIQQVVRGDSAAYFCASPPGTDNQPQHFGDGTRLSIL.

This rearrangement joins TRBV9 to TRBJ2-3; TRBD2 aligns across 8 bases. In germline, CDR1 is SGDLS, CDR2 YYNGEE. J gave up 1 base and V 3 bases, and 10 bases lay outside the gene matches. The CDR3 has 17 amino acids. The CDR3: CASSEGIRGGRTDTQYF. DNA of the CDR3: TGTGCCAGCAGCGAGGGGATCCGGGGGGGTCGCACAGATACGCAGTATTTT. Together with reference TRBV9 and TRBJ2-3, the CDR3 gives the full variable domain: DSGVTQTPKHLITATGQRVTLRCSPRSGDLSVYWYQQSLDQGLQFLIQYYNGEERAKGNILERFSAQQFPDLHSELNLSSLELGDSALYFCASSEGIRGGRTDTQYFGPGTRLTVL.

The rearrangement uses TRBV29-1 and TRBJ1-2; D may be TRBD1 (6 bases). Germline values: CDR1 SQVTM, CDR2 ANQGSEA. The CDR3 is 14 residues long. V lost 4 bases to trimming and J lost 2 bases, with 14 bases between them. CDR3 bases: TGCAGCGTTGGACAGGACCAAGCCAACTATGGCTACACCTTC. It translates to CSVGQDQANYGYTF.

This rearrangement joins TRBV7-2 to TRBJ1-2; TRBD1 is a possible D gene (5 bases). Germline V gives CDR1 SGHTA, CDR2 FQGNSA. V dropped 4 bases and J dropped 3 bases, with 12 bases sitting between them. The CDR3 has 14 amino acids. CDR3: CASSSGTGDYGYTF. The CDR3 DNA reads TGTGCCAGCAGCTCGGGGACGGGAGACTATGGCTACACCTTC.

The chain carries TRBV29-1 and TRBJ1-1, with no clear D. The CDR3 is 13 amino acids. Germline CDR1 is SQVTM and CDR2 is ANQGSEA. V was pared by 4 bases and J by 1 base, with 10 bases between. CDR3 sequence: CSVVGFGNTEAFF. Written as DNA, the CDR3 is TGCAGCGTTGTCGGTTTTGGGAACACTGAAGCTTTCTTT.

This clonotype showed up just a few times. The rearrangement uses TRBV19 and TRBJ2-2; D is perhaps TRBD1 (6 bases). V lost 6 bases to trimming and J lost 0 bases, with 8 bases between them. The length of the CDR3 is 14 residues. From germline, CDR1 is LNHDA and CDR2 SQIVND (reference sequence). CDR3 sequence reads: CASRDRTNTGELFF. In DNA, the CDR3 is TGTGCCAGTAGGGACAGAACGAACACCGGGGAGCTGTTTTTT. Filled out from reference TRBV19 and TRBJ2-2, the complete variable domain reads DGGITQSPKYLFRKEGQNVTLSCEQNLNHDAMYWYRQDPGQGLRLIYYSQIVNDFQKGDIAEGYSVSREKKESFPLTVTSAQKNPTAFYLCASRDRTNTGELFFGEGSRLTVL.

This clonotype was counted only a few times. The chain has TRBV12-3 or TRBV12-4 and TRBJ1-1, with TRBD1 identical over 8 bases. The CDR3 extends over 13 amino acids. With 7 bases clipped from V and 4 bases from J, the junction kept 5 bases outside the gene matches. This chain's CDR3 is CASTLDRGTEAFF. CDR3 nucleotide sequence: TGTGCCAGCACCCTTGACAGGGGCACTGAAGCTTTCTTT.

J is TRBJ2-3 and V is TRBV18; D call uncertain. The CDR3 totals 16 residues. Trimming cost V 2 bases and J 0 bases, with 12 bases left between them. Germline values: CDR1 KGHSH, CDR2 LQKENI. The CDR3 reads CASSPNLATSTDTQYF. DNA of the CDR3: TGTGCCAGCTCACCAAATCTCGCGACAAGCACAGATACGCAGTATTTT.

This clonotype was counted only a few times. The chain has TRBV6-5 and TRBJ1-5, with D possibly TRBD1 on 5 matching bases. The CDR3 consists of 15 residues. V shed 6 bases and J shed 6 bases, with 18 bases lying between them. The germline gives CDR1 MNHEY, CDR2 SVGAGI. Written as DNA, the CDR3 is TGTGCCAGCAGGCCCCAAGGTACCGGGGCTCAGCCCCAGCATTTT. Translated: CASRPQGTGAQPQHF.

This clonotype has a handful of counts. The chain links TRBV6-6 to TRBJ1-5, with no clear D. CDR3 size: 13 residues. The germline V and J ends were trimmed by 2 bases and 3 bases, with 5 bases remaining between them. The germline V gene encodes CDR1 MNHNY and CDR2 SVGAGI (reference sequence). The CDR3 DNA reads TGTGCCAGCAGTTACGACCTCAATCAGCCCCAGCATTTT. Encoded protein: CASSYDLNQPQHF.

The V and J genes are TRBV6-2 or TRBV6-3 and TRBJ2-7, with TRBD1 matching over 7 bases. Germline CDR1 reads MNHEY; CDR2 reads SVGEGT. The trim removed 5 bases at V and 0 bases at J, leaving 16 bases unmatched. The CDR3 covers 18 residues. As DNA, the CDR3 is TGTGCCAGCAGTCCAGCGCCCCGGGACAGATTCTTCTCCTACGAGCAGTACGTC. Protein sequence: CASSPAPRDRFFSYEQYV.

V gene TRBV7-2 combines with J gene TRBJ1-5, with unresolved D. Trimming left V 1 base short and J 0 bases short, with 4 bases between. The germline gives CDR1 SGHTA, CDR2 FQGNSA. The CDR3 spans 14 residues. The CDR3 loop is CASSLVGSNQPQHF. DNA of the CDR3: TGTGCCAGCAGCTTAGTAGGTAGCAATCAGCCCCAGCATTTT.

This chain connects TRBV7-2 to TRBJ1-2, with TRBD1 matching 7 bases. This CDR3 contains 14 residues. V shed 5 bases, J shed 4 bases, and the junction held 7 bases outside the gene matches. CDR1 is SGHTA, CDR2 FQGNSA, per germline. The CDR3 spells CASSLDRVGYGYTF. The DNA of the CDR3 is TGTGCCAGCAGCCTCGACAGGGTTGGCTATGGCTACACCTTC.

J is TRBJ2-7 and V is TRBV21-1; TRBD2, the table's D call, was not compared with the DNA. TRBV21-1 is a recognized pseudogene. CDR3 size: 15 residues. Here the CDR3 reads CASSKVGGDQYEQYF. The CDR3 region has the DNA TGTGCCAGCAGCAAGGTAGGAGGGGATCAATACGAGCAGTACTTC.

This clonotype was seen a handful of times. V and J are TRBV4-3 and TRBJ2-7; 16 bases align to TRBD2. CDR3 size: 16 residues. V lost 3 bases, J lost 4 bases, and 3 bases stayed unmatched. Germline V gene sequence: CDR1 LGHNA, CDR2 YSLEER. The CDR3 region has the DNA TGCGCCAGCAGCCAGGGACTAGCGGGGGGGCCTTACGAGCAGTACTTC. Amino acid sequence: CASSQGLAGGPYEQYF.

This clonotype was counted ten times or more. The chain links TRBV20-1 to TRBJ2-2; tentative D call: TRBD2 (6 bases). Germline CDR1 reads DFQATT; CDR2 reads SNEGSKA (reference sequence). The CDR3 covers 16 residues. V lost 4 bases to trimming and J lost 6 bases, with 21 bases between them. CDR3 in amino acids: CSAKSRDSNVPGELFF. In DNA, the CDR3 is TGCAGTGCTAAGAGCCGGGACTCCAACGTTCCCGGGGAGCTGTTTTTT.

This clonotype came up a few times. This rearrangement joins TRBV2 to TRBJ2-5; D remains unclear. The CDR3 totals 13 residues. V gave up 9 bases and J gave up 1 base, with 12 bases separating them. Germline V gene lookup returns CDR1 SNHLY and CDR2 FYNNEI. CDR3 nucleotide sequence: TGTGCCAGTTCCGTCCTAATCCAAGAGACCCAGTACTTC. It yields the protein CASSVLIQETQYF.

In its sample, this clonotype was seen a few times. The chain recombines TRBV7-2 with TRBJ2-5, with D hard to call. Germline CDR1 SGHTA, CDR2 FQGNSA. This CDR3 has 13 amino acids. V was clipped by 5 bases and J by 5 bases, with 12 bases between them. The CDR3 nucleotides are TGTGCCAGCAGCCGTAGTAGGTTGGAGACCCAGTACTTC. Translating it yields CASSRSRLETQYF.

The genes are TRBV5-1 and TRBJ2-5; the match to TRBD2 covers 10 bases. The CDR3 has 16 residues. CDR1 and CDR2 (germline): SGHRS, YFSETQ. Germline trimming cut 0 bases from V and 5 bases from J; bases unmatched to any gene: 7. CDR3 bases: TGCGCCAGCAGCTTGGACCTAGCGGGGGTAGGGGAGACCCAGTACTTC. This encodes CASSLDLAGVGETQYF. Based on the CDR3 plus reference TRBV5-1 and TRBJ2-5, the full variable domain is KAGVTQTPRYLIKTRGQQVTLSCSPISGHRSVSWYQQTPGQGLQFLFEYFSETQRNKGNFPGRFSGRQFSNSRSEMNVSTLELGDSALYLCASSLDLAGVGETQYFGPGTRLLVL.

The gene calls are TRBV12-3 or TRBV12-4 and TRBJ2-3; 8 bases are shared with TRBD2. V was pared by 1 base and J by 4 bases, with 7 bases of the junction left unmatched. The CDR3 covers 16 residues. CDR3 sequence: CASSLGPGLVADTQYF. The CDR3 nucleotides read TGTGCCAGCAGTTTAGGCCCGGGACTAGTTGCAGATACGCAGTATTTT.

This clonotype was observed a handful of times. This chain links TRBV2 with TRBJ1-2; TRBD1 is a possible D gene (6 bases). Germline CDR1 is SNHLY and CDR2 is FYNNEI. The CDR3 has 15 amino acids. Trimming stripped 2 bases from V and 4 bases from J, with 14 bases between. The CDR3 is CASSEFKGHPYGYTF. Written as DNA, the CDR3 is TGTGCCAGCAGTGAATTTAAGGGACACCCCTATGGCTACACCTTC.

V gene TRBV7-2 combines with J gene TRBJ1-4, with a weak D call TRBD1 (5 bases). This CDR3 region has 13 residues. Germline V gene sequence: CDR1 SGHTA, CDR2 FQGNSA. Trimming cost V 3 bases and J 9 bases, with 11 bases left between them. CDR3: CASSFGGMKKLFF. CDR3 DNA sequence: TGTGCCAGCAGCTTTGGGGGAATGAAAAAACTGTTTTTT.

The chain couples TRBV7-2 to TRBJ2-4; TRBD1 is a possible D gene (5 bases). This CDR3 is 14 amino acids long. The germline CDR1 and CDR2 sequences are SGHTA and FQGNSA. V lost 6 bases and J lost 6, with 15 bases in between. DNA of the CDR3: TGTGCCAGCAGGATGGGGCAGGCACTAAACATTCAGTACTTC. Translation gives CASRMGQALNIQYF.

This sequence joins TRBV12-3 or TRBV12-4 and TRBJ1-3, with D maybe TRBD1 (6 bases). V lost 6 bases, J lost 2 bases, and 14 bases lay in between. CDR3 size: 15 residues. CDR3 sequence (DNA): TGTGCCAGCAGGGCAGTGGGGGGCACTGGAAACACCATATATTTT. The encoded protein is CASRAVGGTGNTIYF.